This T cell receptor (beta chain) emerged from a study of Ad26.COV2.S vaccination and SARS-CoV-2 variants. Findings and limits, study-wide: Recipients given vaccine exceeded placebo recipients in spike-specific TCR breadth.

Points on this clone: What it binds is not known.

The treatment denotes: roughly 18 received Ad26.COV2.S at low or high dose, single or two shots; about 5 received placebo; per-sample allocation not given. After the first vaccine or placebo injection, samples were drawn on day 63. TCRdb keeps only in-frame clones here, not all; method: immunoSEQ multiplex PCR. The data contain approximately 480,000 clones, around 88% of them singletons. This CDR3 contains 11 residues. Germline lookup yields CDR1 GTSNPN and CDR2 SVGIG (reference sequence). V was clipped by 3 bases and J by 10 bases; unmatched bases: 4. V usage is TRBV30 and J usage is TRBJ1-1, with TRBD1 matching over 8 bases. The sample was peripheral blood, taken in a trial of Ad26.COV2.S vaccine versus placebo. The sequence was collected from a person between 18 and 59 years old who received the Ad26.COV2.S COVID-19 vaccine or a placebo. CDR3 nucleotide sequence: TGTGCCTGGAGCCAGGGGGCCACAGCTTTCTTT. It is translated as CAWSQGATAFF.